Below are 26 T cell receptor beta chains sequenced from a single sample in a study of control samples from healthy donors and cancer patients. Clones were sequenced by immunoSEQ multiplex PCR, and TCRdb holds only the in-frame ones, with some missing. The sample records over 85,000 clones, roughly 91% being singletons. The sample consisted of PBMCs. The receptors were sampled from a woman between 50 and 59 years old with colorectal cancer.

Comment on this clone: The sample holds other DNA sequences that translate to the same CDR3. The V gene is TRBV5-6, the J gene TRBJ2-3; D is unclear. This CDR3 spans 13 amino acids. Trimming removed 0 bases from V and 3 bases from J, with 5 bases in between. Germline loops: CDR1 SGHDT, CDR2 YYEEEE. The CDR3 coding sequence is TGTGCCAGCAGCTTGGTAGGAACAGATACGCAGTATTTT. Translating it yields CASSLVGTDTQYF.

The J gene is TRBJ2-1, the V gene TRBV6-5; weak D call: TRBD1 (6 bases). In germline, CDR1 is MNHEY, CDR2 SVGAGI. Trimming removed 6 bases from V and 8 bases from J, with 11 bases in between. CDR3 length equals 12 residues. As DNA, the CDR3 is TGTGCCAGCAGGGACGCAGGGGATGAGCAGTTCTTC. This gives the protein CASRDAGDEQFF.

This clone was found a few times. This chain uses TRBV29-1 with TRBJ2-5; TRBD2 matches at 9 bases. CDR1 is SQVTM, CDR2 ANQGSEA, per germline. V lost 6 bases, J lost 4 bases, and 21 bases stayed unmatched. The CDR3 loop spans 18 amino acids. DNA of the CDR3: TGCAGCGTCCTCGTACCTTTAGCGGGGGCTCCCGACGGAGAGACCCAGTACTTC. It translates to CSVLVPLAGAPDGETQYF.

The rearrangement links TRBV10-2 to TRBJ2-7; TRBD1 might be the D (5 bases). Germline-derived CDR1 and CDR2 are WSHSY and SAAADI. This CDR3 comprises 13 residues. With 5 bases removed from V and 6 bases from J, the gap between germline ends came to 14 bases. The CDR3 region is CASSSQGYSEQYV. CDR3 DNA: TGCGCCAGCAGTTCCCAGGGATACTCCGAGCAGTACGTC.

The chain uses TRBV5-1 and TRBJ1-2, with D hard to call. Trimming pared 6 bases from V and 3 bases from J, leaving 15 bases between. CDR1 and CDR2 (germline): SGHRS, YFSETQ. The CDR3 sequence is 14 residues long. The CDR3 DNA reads TGCGCCAGCAAATCACAGCCCACTGACTATGGCTACACCTTC. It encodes CASKSQPTDYGYTF.

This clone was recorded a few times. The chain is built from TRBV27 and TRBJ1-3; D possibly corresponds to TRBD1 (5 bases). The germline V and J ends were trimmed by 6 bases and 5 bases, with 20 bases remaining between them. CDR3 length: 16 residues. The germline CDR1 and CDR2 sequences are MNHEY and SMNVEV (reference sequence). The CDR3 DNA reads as TGTGCCAGCAGCCTCACACGACAGACATCAAGAAACACCATATATTTT. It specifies CASSLTRQTSRNTIYF.

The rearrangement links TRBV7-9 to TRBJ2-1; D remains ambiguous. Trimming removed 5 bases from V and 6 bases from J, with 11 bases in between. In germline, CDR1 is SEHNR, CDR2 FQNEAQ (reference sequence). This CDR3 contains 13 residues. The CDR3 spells CASSALNVNEQFF. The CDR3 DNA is TGTGCCAGCAGCGCCCTCAATGTCAATGAGCAGTTCTTC. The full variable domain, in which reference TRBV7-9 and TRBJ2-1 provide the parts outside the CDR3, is DTGVSQNPRHKITKRGQNVTFRCDPISEHNRLYWYRQTLGQGPEFLTYFQNEAQLEKSRLLSDRFSAERPKGSFSTLEIQRTEQGDSAMYLCASSALNVNEQFFGPGTRLTVL.

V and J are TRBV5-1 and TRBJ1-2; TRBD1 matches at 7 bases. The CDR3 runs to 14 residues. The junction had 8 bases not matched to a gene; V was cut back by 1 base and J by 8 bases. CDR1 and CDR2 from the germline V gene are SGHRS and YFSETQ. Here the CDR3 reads CASSLIPTGEGYTF. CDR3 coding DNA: TGCGCCAGCAGCTTGATCCCCACAGGGGAAGGCTACACCTTC.

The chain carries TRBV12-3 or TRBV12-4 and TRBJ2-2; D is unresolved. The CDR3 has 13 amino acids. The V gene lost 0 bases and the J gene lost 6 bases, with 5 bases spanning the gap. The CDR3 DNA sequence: TGTGCCAGCAGTTTAGCTTTATCCGGGGAGCTGTTTTTT. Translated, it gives CASSLALSGELFF.

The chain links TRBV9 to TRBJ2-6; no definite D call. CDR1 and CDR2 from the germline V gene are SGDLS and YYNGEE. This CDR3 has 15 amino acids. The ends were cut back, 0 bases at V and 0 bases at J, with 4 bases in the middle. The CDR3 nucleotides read TGTGCCAGCAGCGTAGCTCCCTCTGGGGCCAACGTCCTGACTTTC. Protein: CASSVAPSGANVLTF. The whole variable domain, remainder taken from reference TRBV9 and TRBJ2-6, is DSGVTQTPKHLITATGQRVTLRCSPRSGDLSVYWYQQSLDQGLQFLIQYYNGEERAKGNILERFSAQQFPDLHSELNLSSLELGDSALYFCASSVAPSGANVLTFGAGSRLTVL.

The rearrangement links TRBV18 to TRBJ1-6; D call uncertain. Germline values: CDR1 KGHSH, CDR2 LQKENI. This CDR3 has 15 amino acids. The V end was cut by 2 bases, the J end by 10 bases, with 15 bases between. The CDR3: CASSPEAGGQSPLHF. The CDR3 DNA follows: TGTGCCAGCTCACCAGAGGCTGGTGGGCAATCACCCCTCCACTTT.

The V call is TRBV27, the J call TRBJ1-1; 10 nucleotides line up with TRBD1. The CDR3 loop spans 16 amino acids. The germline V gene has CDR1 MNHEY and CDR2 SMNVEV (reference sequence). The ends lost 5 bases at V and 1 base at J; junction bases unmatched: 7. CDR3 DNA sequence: TGTGCCAGCAGTCACGGGACAGGGGCCCCGAACACTGAAGCTTTCTTT. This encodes CASSHGTGAPNTEAFF.

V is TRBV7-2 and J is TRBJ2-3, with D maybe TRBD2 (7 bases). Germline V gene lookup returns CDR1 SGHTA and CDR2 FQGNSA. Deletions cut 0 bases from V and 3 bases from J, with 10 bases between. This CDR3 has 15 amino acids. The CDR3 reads CASSLAGGATDTQYF. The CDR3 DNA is TGTGCCAGCAGCTTAGCGGGGGGGGCAACAGATACGCAGTATTTT. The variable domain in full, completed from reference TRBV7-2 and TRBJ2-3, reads GAGVSQSPSNKVTEKGKDVELRCDPISGHTALYWYRQSLGQGLEFLIYFQGNSAPDKSGLPSDRFSAERTGGSVSTLTIQRTQQEDSAVYLCASSLAGGATDTQYFGPGTRLTVL.

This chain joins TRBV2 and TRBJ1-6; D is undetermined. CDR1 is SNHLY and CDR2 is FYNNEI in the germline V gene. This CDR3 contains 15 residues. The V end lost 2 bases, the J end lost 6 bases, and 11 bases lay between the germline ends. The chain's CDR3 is CASSERQLINSPLHF. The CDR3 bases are TGTGCCAGCAGTGAACGGCAGCTTATTAATTCACCCCTCCACTTT.

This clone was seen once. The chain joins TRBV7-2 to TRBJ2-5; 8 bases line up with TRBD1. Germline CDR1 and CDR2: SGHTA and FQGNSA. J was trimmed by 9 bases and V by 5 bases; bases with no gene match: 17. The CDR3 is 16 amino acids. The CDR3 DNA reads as TGTGCCAGCAGCCCGACGACAGGGGACGACCAGGGAGCCCAGTACTTC. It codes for CASSPTTGDDQGAQYF.

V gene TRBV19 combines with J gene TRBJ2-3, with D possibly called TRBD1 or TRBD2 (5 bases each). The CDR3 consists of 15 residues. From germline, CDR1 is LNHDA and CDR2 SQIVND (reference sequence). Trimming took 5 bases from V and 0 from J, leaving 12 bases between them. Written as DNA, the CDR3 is TGTGCCAGTAGTTGGCGAGGGACCAGCACAGATACGCAGTATTTT. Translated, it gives CASSWRGTSTDTQYF.

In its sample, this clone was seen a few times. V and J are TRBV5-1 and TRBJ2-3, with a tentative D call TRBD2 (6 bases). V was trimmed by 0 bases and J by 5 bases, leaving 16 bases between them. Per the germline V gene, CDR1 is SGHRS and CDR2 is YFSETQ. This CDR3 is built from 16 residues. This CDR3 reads CASSLGPSSAGDTQYF. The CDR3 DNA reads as TGCGCCAGCAGCTTGGGACCGTCTAGCGCGGGAGATACGCAGTATTTT.

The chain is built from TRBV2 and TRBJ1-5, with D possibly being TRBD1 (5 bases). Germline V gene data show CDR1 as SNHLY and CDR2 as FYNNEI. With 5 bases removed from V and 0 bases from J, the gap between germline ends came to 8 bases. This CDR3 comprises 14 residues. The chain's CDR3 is CASSWDLSNQPQHF. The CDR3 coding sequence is TGTGCCAGCAGTTGGGACCTTAGCAATCAGCCCCAGCATTTT.

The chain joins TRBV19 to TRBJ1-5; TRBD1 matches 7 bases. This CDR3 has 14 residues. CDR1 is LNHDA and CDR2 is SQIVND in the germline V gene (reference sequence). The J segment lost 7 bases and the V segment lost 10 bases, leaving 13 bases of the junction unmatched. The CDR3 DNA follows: TGTGCCATCGGACAGGTGGATGGTTGGCAGCCCCAGCATTTT. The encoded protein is CAIGQVDGWQPQHF.

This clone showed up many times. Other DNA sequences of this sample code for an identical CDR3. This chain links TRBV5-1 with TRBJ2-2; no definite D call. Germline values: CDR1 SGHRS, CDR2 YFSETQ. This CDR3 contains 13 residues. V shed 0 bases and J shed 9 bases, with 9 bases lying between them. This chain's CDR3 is CASSLGGSRELFF. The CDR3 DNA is TGCGCCAGCAGCTTGGGGGGTTCCCGGGAGCTGTTTTTT.

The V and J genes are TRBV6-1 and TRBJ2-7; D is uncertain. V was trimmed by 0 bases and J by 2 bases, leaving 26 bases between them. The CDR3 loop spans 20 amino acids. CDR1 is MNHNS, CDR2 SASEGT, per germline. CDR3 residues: CASSEAIRPPGTQSPYEQYV. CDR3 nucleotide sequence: TGTGCCAGCAGTGAAGCAATCCGGCCACCCGGCACCCAATCCCCCTACGAGCAGTACGTC.

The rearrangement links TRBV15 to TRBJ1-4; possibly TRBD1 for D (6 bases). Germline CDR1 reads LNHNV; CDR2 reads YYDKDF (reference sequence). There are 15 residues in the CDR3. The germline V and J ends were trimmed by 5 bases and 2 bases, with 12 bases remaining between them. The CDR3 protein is CATSASRGTNEKLFF. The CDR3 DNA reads TGTGCCACCAGCGCGTCGAGGGGGACTAATGAAAAACTGTTTTTT.

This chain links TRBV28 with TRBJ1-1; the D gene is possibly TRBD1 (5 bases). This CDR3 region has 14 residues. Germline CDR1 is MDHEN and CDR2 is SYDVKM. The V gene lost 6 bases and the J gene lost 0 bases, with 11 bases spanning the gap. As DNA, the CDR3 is TGTGCCAGCAGGGGGGGGACGGTGAACACTGAAGCTTTCTTT. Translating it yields CASRGGTVNTEAFF.

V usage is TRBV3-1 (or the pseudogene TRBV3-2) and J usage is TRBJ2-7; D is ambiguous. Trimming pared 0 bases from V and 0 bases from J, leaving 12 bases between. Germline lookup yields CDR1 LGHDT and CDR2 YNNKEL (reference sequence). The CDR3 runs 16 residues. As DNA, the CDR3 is TGTGCCAGCAGCCAAGAGTGGGAAGGGCACTCCTACGAGCAGTACGTC. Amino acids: CASSQEWEGHSYEQYV.

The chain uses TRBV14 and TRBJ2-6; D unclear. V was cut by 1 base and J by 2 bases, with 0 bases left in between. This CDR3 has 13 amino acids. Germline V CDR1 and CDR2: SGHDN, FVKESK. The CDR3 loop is CASSQAGANVLTF. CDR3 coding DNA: TGTGCCAGCAGCCAAGCTGGGGCCAACGTCCTGACTTTC. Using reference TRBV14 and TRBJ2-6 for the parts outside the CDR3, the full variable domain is EAGVTQFPSHSVIEKGQTVTLRCDPISGHDNLYWYRRVMGKEIKFLLHFVKESKQDESGMPNNRFLAERTGGTYSTLKVQPAELEDSGVYFCASSQAGANVLTFGAGSRLTVL.

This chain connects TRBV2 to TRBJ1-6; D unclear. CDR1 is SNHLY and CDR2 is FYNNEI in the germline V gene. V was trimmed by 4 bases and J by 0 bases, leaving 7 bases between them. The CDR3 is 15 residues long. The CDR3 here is CASSVTSSYNSPLHF. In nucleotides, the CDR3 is TGTGCCAGCAGTGTGACGAGCTCCTATAATTCACCCCTCCACTTT.